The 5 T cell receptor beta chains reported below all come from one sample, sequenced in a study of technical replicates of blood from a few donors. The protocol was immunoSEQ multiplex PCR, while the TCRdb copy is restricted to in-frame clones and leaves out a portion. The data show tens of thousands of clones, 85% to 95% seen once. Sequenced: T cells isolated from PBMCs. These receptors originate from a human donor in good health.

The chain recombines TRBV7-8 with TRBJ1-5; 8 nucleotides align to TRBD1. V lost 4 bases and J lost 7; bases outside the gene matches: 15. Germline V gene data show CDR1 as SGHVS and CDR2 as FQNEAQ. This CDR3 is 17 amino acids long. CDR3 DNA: TGTGCCAGCAGCTGGAACTCAGGGGGCGCTGATTGGCAGCCCCAGCATTTT. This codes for CASSWNSGGADWQPQHF.

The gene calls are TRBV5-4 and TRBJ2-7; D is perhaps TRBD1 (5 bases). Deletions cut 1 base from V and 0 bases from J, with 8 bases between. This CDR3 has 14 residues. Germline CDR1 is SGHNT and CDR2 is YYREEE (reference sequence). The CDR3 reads CASSLKGISYEQYF. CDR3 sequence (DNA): TGTGCCAGCAGCTTGAAGGGGATCTCCTACGAGCAGTACTTC.

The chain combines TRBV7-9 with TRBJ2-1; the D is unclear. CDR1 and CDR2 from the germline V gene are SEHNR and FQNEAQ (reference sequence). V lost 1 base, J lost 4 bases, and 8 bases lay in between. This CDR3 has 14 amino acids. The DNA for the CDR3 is TGTGCCAGCAGCTTAGTTTTCGGGTACAATGAGCAGTTCTTC. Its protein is CASSLVFGYNEQFF.

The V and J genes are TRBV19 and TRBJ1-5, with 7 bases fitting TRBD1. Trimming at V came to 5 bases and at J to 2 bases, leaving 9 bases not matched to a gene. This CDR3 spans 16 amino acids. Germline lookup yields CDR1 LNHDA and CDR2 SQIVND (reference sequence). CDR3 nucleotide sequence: TGTGCCAGTAGTCGGCAGGGGGTCGCGGGCAATCAGCCCCAGCATTTT. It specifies CASSRQGVAGNQPQHF.

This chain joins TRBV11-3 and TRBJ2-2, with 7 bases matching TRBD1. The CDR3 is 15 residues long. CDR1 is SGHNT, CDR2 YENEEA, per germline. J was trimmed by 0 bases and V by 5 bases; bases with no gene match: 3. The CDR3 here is CASSATGTNTGELFF. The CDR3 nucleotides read TGTGCCAGCAGCGCGACAGGGACGAACACCGGGGAGCTGTTTTTT.